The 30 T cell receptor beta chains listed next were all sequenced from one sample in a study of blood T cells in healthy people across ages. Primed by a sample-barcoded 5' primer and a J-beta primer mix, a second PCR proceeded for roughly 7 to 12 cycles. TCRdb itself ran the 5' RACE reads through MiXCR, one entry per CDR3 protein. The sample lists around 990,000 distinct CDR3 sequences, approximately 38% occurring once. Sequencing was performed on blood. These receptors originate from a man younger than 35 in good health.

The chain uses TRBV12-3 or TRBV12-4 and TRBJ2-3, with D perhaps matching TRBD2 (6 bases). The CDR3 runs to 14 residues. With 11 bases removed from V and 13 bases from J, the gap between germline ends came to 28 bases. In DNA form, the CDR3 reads TGTGCCTTACGCCGTATAACTAGCACAGATGCGGAGTATTTT. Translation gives CALRRITSTDAEYF.

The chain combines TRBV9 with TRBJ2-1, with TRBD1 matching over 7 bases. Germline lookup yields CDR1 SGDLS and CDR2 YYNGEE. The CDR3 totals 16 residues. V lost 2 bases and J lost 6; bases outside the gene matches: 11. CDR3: CASSVSGTEVANEQFF. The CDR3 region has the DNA TGTGCCAGCAGCGTTTCCGGGACAGAGGTTGCCAATGAGCAGTTCTTC.

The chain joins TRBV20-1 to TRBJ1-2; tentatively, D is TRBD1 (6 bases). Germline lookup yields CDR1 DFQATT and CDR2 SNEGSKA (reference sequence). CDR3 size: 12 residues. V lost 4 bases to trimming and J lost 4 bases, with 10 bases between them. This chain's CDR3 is CSATVDSYGYTF. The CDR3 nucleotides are TGCAGTGCTACCGTGGACAGCTATGGCTACACCTTC.

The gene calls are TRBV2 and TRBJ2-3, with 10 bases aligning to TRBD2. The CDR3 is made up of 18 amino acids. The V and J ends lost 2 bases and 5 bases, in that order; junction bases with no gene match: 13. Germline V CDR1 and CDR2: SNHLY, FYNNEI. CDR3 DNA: TGTGCCAGCAGTGAATTCGGAGCGGGGGGGTCAGGGGGAGATACGCAGTATTTT. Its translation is CASSEFGAGGSGGDTQYF.

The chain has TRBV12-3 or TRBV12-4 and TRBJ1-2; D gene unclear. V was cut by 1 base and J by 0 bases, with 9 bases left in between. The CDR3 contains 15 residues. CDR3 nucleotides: TGTGCCAGCAGTTTAGGCCCGATCACTAACTATGGCTACACCTTC. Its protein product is CASSLGPITNYGYTF.

The CDR3 DNA reads TGTGCCAGCAGCACGCAAAAAGATCTAGGAACCTCGCAGTTCTTC. It yields the protein CASSTQKDLGTSQFF. J is TRBJ2-1 and V is TRBV7-2; D uncertain. Per germline, CDR1 SGHTA and CDR2 FQGNSA. Trimming removed 5 bases from V and 12 bases from J, with 23 bases in between. The CDR3 consists of 15 residues.

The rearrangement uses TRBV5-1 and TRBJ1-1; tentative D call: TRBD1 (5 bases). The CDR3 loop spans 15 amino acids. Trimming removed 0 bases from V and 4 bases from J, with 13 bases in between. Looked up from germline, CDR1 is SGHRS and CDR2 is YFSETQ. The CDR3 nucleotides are TGCGCCAGCAGCTTGGCCGGGGGTATGGGCACTGAAGCTTTCTTT. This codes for CASSLAGGMGTEAFF.

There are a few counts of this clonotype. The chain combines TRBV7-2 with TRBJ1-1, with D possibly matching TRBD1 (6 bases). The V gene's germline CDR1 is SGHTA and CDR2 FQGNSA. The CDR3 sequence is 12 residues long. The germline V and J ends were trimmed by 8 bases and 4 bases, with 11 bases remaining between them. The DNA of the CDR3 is TGTGCCAGCGATAGGGGGACCACTGAAGCTTTCTTT. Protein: CASDRGTTEAFF.

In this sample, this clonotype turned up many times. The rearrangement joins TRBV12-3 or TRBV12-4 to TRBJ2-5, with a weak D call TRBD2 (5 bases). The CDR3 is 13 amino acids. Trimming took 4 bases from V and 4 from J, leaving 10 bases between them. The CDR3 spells CASSSAGRETQYF. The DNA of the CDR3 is TGTGCCAGCAGTTCCGCGGGTCGAGAGACCCAGTACTTC.

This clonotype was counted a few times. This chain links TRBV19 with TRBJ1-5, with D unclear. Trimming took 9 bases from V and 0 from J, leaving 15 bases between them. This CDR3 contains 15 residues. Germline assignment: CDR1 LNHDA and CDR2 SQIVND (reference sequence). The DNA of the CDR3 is TGTGCCAGCCTCTCCGGAAGGTATAGCAATCAGCCCCAGCATTTT. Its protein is CASLSGRYSNQPQHF.

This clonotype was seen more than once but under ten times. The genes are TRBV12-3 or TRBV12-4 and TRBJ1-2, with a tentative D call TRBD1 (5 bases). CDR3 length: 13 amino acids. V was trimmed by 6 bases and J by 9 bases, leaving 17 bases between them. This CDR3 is CASRPDSGVSYTF. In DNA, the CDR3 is TGTGCCAGCAGACCCGACTCGGGGGTTAGCTACACCTTC.

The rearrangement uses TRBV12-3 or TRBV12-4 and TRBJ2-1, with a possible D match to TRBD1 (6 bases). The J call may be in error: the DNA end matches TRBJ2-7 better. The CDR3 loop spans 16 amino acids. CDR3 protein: CASSLRLQGRDNEQYF. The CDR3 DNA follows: TGTGCCAGCAGTTTAAGGCTACAGGGTAGAGACAATGAGCAGTACTTC.

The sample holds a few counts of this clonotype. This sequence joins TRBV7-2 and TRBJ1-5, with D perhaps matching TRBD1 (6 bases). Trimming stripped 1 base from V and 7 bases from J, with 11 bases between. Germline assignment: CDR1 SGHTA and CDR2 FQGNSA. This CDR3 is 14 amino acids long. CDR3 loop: CASSLGDKNQPQHF. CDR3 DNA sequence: TGTGCCAGCAGCTTAGGGGACAAGAACCAGCCCCAGCATTTT.

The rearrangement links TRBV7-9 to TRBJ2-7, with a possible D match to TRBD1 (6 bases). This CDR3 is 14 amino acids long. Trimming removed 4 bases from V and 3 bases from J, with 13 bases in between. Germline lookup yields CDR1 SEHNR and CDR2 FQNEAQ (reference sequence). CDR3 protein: CASSSRTANYEQYF. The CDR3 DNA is TGTGCCAGCAGCTCAAGGACAGCAAACTACGAGCAGTACTTC. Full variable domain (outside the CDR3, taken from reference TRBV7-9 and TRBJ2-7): DTGVSQNPRHKITKRGQNVTFRCDPISEHNRLYWYRQTLGQGPEFLTYFQNEAQLEKSRLLSDRFSAERPKGSFSTLEIQRTEQGDSAMYLCASSSRTANYEQYFGPGTRLTVT.

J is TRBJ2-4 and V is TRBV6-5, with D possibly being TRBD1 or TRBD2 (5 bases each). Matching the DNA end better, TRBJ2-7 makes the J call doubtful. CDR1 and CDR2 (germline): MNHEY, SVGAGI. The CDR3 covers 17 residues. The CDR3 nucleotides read TGTGCCAGCAGTTACTCGGCTCTGCAGGGTAGCGCCTACGAGCAGTACTTC. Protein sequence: CASSYSALQGSAYEQYF.

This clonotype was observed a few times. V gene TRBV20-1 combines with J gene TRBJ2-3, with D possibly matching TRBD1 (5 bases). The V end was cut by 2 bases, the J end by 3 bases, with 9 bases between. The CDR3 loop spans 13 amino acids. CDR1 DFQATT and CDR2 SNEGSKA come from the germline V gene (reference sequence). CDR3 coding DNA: TGCAGTGCTAGATACAGGAGTACAGATACGCAGTATTTT. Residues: CSARYRSTDTQYF.

CDR3 loop: CASSIGQAPRNTEAFF. CDR3 sequence (DNA): TGTGCCAGCAGCATCGGACAGGCCCCTCGGAACACTGAAGCTTTCTTT. V gene TRBV6-2 or TRBV6-3 combines with J gene TRBJ1-1; 7 bases match TRBD1. CDR1 and CDR2 from the germline V gene are MNHEY and SVGEGT. This CDR3 contains 16 residues. The J segment lost 1 base and the V segment lost 6 bases, leaving 11 bases of the junction unmatched.

DNA for the CDR3: TGTGCCAGCAGCCGCTTCAGCGCAGGCACAGATACGCAGTATTTT. It yields the protein CASSRFSAGTDTQYF. V gene TRBV14 combines with J gene TRBJ2-3; D is unclear. This CDR3 has 15 residues. Germline V CDR1 and CDR2: SGHDN, FVKESK. V was clipped by 4 bases and J by 1 base, with 12 bases between them. Full variable domain (missing parts from reference TRBV14 and TRBJ2-3): EAGVTQFPSHSVIEKGQTVTLRCDPISGHDNLYWYRRVMGKEIKFLLHFVKESKQDESGMPNNRFLAERTGGTYSTLKVQPAELEDSGVYFCASSRFSAGTDTQYFGPGTRLTVL.

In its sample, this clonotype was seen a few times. This CDR3 reads CASSYGPRSTDTQYF. CDR3 DNA: TGTGCCAGCAGTTATGGCCCGAGGAGCACAGATACGCAGTATTTT. This rearrangement joins TRBV6-2 or TRBV6-3 to TRBJ2-3; D remains unclear. Germline lookup yields CDR1 MNHEY and CDR2 SVGEGT. The CDR3 consists of 15 residues. Trimming took off 3 bases at V and 0 bases at J, with 10 bases between the two ends.

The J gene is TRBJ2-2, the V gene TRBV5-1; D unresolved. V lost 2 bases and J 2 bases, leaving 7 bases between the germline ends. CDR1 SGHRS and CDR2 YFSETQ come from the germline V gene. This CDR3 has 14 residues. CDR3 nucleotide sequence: TGCGCCAGCAGCTTCGAACAAAACACCGGGGAGCTGTTTTTT. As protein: CASSFEQNTGELFF.

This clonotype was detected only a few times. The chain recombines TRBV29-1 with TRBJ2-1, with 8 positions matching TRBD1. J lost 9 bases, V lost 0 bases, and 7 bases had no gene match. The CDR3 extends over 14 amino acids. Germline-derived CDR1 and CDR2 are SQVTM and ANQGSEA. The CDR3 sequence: CSVEDRRGLVEQFF. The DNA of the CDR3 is TGCAGCGTTGAAGATCGCAGGGGGCTTGTTGAGCAGTTCTTC.

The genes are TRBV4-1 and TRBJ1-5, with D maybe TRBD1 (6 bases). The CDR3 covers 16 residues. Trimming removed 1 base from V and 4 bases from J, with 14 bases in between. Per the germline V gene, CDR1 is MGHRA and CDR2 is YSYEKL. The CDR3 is CASSQGAGEWNQPQHF. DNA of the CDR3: TGCGCCAGCAGCCAAGGCGCAGGGGAATGGAATCAGCCCCAGCATTTT.

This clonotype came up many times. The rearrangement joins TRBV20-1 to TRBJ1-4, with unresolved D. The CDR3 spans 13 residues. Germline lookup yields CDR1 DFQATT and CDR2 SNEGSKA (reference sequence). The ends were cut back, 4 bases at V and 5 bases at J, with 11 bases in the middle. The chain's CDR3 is CSANGFTNEKLFF. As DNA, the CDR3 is TGCAGTGCTAACGGGTTTACCAATGAAAAACTGTTTTTT.

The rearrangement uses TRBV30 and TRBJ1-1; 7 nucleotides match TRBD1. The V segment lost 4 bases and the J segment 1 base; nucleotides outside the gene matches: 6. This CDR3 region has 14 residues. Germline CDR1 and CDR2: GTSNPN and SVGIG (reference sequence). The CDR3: CAWTTGQKNTEAFF. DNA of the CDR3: TGTGCCTGGACGACGGGACAGAAGAACACTGAAGCTTTCTTT.

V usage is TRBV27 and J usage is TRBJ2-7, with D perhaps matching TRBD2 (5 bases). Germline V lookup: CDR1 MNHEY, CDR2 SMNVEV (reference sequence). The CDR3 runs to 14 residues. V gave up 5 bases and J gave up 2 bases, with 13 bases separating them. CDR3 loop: CASSPPGRAYEQYF. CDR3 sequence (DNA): TGTGCCAGCAGTCCCCCGGGAAGGGCCTACGAGCAGTACTTC.

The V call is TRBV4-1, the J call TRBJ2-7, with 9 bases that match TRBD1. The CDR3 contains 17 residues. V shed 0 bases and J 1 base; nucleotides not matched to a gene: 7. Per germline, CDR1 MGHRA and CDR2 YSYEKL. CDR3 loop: CASSQDAGQGNSYEQYF. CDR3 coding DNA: TGCGCCAGCAGCCAAGATGCGGGACAGGGTAATTCCTACGAGCAGTACTTC.

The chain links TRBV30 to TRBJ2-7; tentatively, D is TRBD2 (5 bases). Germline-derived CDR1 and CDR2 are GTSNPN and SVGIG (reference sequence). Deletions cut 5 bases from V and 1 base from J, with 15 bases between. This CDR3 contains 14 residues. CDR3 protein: CAWGLSRRSYEQYF. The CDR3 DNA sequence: TGTGCCTGGGGTCTAAGCAGGAGGTCCTACGAGCAGTACTTC.

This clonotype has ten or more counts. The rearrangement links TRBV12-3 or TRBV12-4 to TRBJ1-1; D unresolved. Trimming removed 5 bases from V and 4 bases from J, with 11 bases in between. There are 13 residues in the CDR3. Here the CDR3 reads CASSTGGGTEAFF. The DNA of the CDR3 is TGTGCCAGCAGTACCGGAGGAGGCACTGAAGCTTTCTTT.

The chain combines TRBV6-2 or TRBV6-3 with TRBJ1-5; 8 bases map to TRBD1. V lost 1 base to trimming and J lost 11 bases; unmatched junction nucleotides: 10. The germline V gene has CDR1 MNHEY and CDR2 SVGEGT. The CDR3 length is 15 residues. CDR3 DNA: TGTGCCAGCAGTTACTTTGGACAGGGTTTTTTGGCCCAGCATTTT. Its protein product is CASSYFGQGFLAQHF.

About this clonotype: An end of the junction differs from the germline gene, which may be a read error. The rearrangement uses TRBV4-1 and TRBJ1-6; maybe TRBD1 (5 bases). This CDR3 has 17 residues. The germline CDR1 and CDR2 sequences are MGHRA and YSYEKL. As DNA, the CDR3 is TGCGCCAGCAGCCAAGGGGCGGGGGTGGACTATAATCCACCCCTCCACTTT. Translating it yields CASSQGAGVDYNPPLHF.